One sample yielded the 3 T cell receptor beta chains listed below, sequenced in a study of blood T cells in healthy people across ages. Alongside a J-beta primer mix, a sample-barcoded 5' primer served in a second PCR lasting roughly 7 to 11 cycles. In TCRdb, the 5' RACE reads were re-called with MiXCR into one record per CDR3 protein. The sample contains 700,000 to 950,000 distinct CDR3 sequences, nearly 60% of which appear only once. The sample consisted of blood. These TCRs come from a man aged 25-45 years in good health.

This clonotype was detected a few times. The rearrangement joins TRBV7-2 to TRBJ2-7, with D perhaps TRBD1 (6 bases). The CDR3 totals 15 residues. The V and J ends lost 4 bases and 0 bases respectively, with 13 bases between them. Germline CDR1 is SGHTA and CDR2 is FQGNSA. CDR3 loop: CASSSPPDSSYEQYF. CDR3 sequence (DNA): TGTGCCAGCAGCTCCCCTCCGGACAGCTCCTACGAGCAGTACTTC. Complete variable domain (other parts from reference TRBV7-2 and TRBJ2-7): GAGVSQSPSNKVTEKGKDVELRCDPISGHTALYWYRQSLGQGLEFLIYFQGNSAPDKSGLPSDRFSAERTGGSVSTLTIQRTQQEDSAVYLCASSSPPDSSYEQYFGPGTRLTVT.

The V call is TRBV27, the J call TRBJ2-2; no definite D call. From germline, CDR1 is MNHEY and CDR2 SMNVEV (reference sequence). The CDR3 extends over 12 amino acids. Trimming took 4 bases from V and 4 from J, leaving 4 bases between them. The CDR3 DNA sequence: TGTGCCAGCAGTTCTTCCACCGGGGAGCTGTTTTTT. As protein: CASSSSTGELFF.

This clonotype was seen a few times. This chain uses TRBV4-1 with TRBJ2-1; D remains unclear. The CDR3 extends over 14 amino acids. The V gene's germline CDR1 is MGHRA and CDR2 YSYEKL. The ends were cut back, 4 bases at V and 9 bases at J, with 16 bases in the middle. Here the CDR3 reads CASSRPPSWGEQFF. CDR3 nucleotide sequence: TGCGCCAGCAGCCGCCCTCCTAGTTGGGGTGAGCAGTTCTTC.